This TCR beta chain is from a study of cytomegalovirus exposure and HLA in healthy donors. Overall study findings and caveats: Reports described diagnosis of cytomegalovirus status by the classifier as highly specific and sensitive. Associated with cytomegalovirus, according to the listing, were around 160 TCR beta chains. Most TCR sequences were seen very rarely across donors, but some public TCRs occurred in many.

PCR employed 60 Vbeta and 13 Jbeta primers. Sequencing used immunoSEQ multiplex PCR; TCRdb keeps in-frame clones, though not all of them. The table records some 150,000 clones, around 80% of them present only once. Concerning this clone itself: No antigen is known for it.

J gave up 4 bases and V 5 bases, and 10 bases lay outside the gene matches. Germline-derived CDR1 and CDR2 are SGHTA and FQGNSA. This CDR3 has 15 amino acids. The sequence derives from a man between 25 and 39 years old in good health and CMV-seronegative. The rearrangement uses TRBV7-2 and TRBJ2-7, with TRBD1 matching over 8 bases. Material for sequencing was PBMCs. CDR3 DNA: TGTGCCAGCAGCGTCCGACAGGGGCTCGAGTACGAGCAGTACTTC. This sequence encodes CASSVRQGLEYEQYF.